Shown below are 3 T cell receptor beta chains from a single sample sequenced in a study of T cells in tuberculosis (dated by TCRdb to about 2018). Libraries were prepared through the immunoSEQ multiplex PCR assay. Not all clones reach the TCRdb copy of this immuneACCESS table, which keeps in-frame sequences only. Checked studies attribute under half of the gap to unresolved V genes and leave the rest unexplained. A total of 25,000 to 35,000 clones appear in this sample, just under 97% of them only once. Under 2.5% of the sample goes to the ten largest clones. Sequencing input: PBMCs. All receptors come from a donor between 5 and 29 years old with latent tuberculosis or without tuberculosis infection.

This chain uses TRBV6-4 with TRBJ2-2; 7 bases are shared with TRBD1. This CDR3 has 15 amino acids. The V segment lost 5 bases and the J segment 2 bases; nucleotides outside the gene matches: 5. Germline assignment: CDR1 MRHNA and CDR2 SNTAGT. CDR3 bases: TGTGCCAGCAGTCCCGGGACAGATAACACCGGGGAGCTGTTTTTT. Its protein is CASSPGTDNTGELFF.

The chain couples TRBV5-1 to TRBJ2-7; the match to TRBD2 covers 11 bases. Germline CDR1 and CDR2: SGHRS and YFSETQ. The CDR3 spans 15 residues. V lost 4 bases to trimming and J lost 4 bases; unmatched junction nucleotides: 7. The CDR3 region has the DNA TGCGCCAGCAGCAGATCTAGCGGGAGGACGTACGAGCAGTACTTC. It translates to CASSRSSGRTYEQYF.

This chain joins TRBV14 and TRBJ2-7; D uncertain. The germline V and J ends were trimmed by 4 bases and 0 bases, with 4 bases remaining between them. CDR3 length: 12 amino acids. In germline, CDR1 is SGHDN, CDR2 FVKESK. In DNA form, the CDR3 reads TGTGCCAGCAGCCTCAGCTCCTACGAGCAGTACTTC. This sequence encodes CASSLSSYEQYF.